These T cell receptor beta chains were read from a single sample in a study of T cells in tuberculosis. Some clones are missing from TCRdb's copy, which holds only in-frame ones; the method was immunoSEQ multiplex PCR. The sample consists of about 33,000 clones, around 93% of them appearing once. The sample taken for sequencing was PBMCs. All receptors come from a donor between 10 and 35 years old with latent tuberculosis or without tuberculosis infection. Some clones in this sample may be carry-over from other donors' samples. The CDR3 runs from the conserved cysteine through the conserved F or W. D genes are given only for firm matches. The size entry is marked missing in some rows and otherwise reads once, few, many or a size class.

abundance	v_gene	j_gene	d_gene	CDR3nt	CDR3aa
-	TRBV28	TRBJ2-3	-	TGTGCCAGCAGTTTAGGTAGCAGCCCCACAGATACGCAGTATTTT	CASSLGSSPTDTQYF
-	TRBV6-5	TRBJ1-2	-	TGTGCCAGCAGTTACTCGGCCAGGGGCTATGGCTACACCTTC	CASSYSARGYGYTF
-	TRBV27	TRBJ2-7	-	TGTGCCAGCAGCCGACCAGGGGCATCCCTCTCCTACGAGCAGTACTTC	CASSRPGASLSYEQYF
once	TRBV4-2	TRBJ2-2	-	TGTGCCAGCAGCCAAGGAGAGGGCAATGGGAGCGGGGAGCTGTTTTTT	CASSQGEGNGSGELFF
-	TRBV11-2	TRBJ1-2	TRBD1	TGTGCCAGCAGCCCTAACAGGGGGCCTAACTATGGCTACACCTTC	CASSPNRGPNYGYTF
-	TRBV19	TRBJ2-7	TRBD2	TGTGCCAGTAGTATTAGCGGGAGCAACTACGAGCAGTACTTC	CASSISGSNYEQYF
once	TRBV7-9	TRBJ1-5	-	TGTGCCAGCAGCTCCCAGGGGAGTTATCAGCCCCAGCATTTT	CASSSQGSYQPQHF
-	TRBV5-1	TRBJ2-2	TRBD1	TGCGCCAGCAGCCCGGCCGGCGGACAGGGGGCCGGGGAGCTGTTTTTT	CASSPAGGQGAGELFF
once	TRBV6-6	TRBJ1-1	-	TGTGCCAGCAGGAAAGCGGCACCTGAAGCTTTCTTT	CASRKAAPEAFF
-	TRBV14	TRBJ1-1	-	TGTGCCAGCAGCCAAGCGCGCACTGAAGCTTTCTTT	CASSQARTEAFF
-	TRBV30	TRBJ2-7	-	TGTGCCTGGAGTGTCGCCAGGGGAAGAGAGCAGTACTTC	CAWSVARGREQYF
-	TRBV12-5	TRBJ1-2	-	TGTGCTAGTGGTACCCGACCCGGCGGGGCCGATGGCTACACCTTC	CASGTRPGGADGYTF
-	TRBV5-4	TRBJ2-5	TRBD2	TGTGCCAGCAGCCTGAAAGCGGGAGGGGAGACCCAGTACTTC	CASSLKAGGETQYF
once	TRBV4-1	TRBJ2-6	-	TGCGCCAGCAGCCCAGGGGCCCAAAACTCTGGGGCCAACGTCCTGACTTTC	CASSPGAQNSGANVLTF
-	TRBV7-8	TRBJ1-5	TRBD1	TGTGCCAGCAGGCACGACAGGGGTGATCAGCCCCAGCATTTT	CASRHDRGDQPQHF
-	TRBV7-9	TRBJ2-2	TRBD1	TGTGCCAGCAGCAGATCCGGGACAGGGACCGGGGAGCTGTTTTTT	CASSRSGTGTGELFF
-	TRBV19	TRBJ1-1	-	TGTGCCAGTAGTATATCGGGGAAGGCTGAAGCTTTCTTT	CASSISGKAEAFF
-	TRBV6-1	TRBJ1-4	TRBD1	TGTGCCAGCAGTGAATGGAAGACAGGGGGCGAAAAACTGTTTTTT	CASSEWKTGGEKLFF
-	TRBV11-2	TRBJ1-2	TRBD1	TGTGCCAGCAGGCGACAGGGAAACTATGGCTACACCTTC	CASRRQGNYGYTF
-	TRBV7-6	TRBJ2-6	-	TGTGCCAGCAGCTTAATGCGAGGGGCCAACGTCCTGACTTTC	CASSLMRGANVLTF
-	TRBV7-2	TRBJ2-7	TRBD1	TGTGCCAGCAGCATAGGGACAGGGGAGTACGAGCAGTACTTC	CASSIGTGEYEQYF
-	TRBV5-1	TRBJ2-5	-	TGCGCCAGCAGCTTTCGTCCTAGCGCAGAGCGGGAGACCCAGTACTTC	CASSFRPSAERETQYF
-	TRBV5-5	TRBJ1-1	TRBD1	TGTGCCAGCAGCTTGGTCTCAGGGAGGATTTGGGACAGGGGGAACACTGAAGCTTTCTTT	CASSLVSGRIWDRGNTEAFF
-	TRBV4-1	TRBJ2-3	-	TGCGCCAGCAGCCCCCAGGACGGGGTAGGCACAGATACGCAGTATTTT	CASSPQDGVGTDTQYF